These 23 T cell receptor beta chains were all obtained from the same sample, sequenced in a study of T cells after yellow fever vaccination. TCRdb recomputed calls from the 5' RACE reads with MiXCR, one row per CDR3 protein. The sample lists about 320,000 distinct CDR3 sequences, about 6.6% occurring once. The material sequenced was PBMCs, taken 45 days after the first yellow fever vaccination. Receptors were obtained from a young man who received the YFV17D yellow fever vaccine.

The rearrangement joins TRBV12-3 or TRBV12-4 to TRBJ2-1, with 9 bases identical to TRBD2. J gave up 8 bases and V 6 bases, and 17 bases lay outside the gene matches. This CDR3 contains 17 residues. The CDR3 is CASSQTSGRLGWHEQFF. In DNA, the CDR3 is TGTGCCAGCAGCCAAACTAGCGGGCGCCTCGGGTGGCATGAGCAGTTCTTC.

The chain combines TRBV20-1 with TRBJ2-3; D may be TRBD2 (6 bases). V was pared by 4 bases and J by 0 bases, with 11 bases between. The germline V gene encodes CDR1 DFQATT and CDR2 SNEGSKA (reference sequence). The CDR3 length is 14 residues. CDR3 in amino acids: CSATLGTSTDTQYF. The CDR3 bases are TGCAGTGCTACCCTCGGGACTAGCACAGATACGCAGTATTTT.

The chain couples TRBV7-2 to TRBJ1-6, with no clear D. Trimming took 5 bases from V and 8 from J, leaving 4 bases between them. CDR1 and CDR2 (germline): SGHTA, FQGNSA. The CDR3 totals 11 residues. CDR3 sequence (DNA): TGTGCCAGCAGCCTGGATTCACCCCTCCACTTT. It yields the protein CASSLDSPLHF.

The V gene is TRBV5-4, the J gene TRBJ2-1; D may match TRBD1 or TRBD2 (5 bases each). V was clipped by 4 bases and J by 6 bases, with 14 bases between them. Germline values: CDR1 SGHNT, CDR2 YYREEE (reference sequence). The CDR3 totals 14 residues. DNA of the CDR3: TGTGCCAGCAGCAAAGCAGGGACCCTCAATGAGCAGTTCTTC. This gives the protein CASSKAGTLNEQFF.

The rearrangement uses TRBV6-1 and TRBJ1-1; 7 nucleotides align to TRBD1. This CDR3 is built from 13 residues. Germline V gives CDR1 MNHNS, CDR2 SASEGT. J gave up 5 bases and V 6 bases, and 6 bases lay outside the gene matches. The CDR3 is CASRHRGWTEAFF. As DNA, the CDR3 is TGTGCCAGCAGGCACAGGGGTTGGACTGAAGCTTTCTTT.

The chain combines TRBV11-2 with TRBJ2-5; the match to TRBD1 covers 7 bases. V was pared by 5 bases and J by 0 bases, with 9 bases of the junction left unmatched. This CDR3 is 16 amino acids long. The germline V gene has CDR1 SGHAT and CDR2 FQNNGV. CDR3 region: CASSKTDRPYQETQYF. DNA for the CDR3: TGTGCCAGCAGCAAGACGGACAGGCCGTACCAAGAGACCCAGTACTTC.

The chain is built from TRBV6-5 and TRBJ1-6, with D possibly being TRBD1 (6 bases). V lost 4 bases and J lost 0, with 16 bases in between. The CDR3 extends over 18 amino acids. Germline values: CDR1 MNHEY, CDR2 SVGAGI. The CDR3 here is CASSSPSTGSSYNSPLHF. The CDR3, as DNA: TGTGCCAGCAGTTCCCCGTCTACAGGGAGCTCCTATAATTCACCCCTCCACTTT.

This clonotype was seen just once. The gene calls are TRBV20-1 and TRBJ2-3; D unresolved. In germline, CDR1 is DFQATT, CDR2 SNEGSKA (reference sequence). Trimming shortened V by 4 bases and J by 2 bases, and 4 bases separated the two germline ends. The CDR3 totals 11 residues. CDR3 DNA: TGCAGTGCTACGGCCACAGATACGCAGTATTTT. Translating it yields CSATATDTQYF.

This clonotype was found a few times. The chain recombines TRBV5-6 with TRBJ1-2, with a tentative D call TRBD1 (5 bases). V was shortened by 0 bases and J by 2 bases, with 23 bases between the two germline ends. CDR1 SGHDT and CDR2 YYEEEE come from the germline V gene. The CDR3 consists of 19 residues. CDR3 nucleotides: TGTGCCAGCAGCTTGGCGGCTTCAGTGGGGCAATTCCTAAACTATGGCTACACCTTC. Protein sequence: CASSLAASVGQFLNYGYTF. Filled out from reference TRBV5-6 and TRBJ1-2, the complete variable domain reads DAGVTQSPTHLIKTRGQQVTLRCSPKSGHDTVSWYQQALGQGPQFIFQYYEEEERQRGNFPDRFSGHQFPNYSSELNVNALLLGDSALYLCASSLAASVGQFLNYGYTFGSGTRLTVV.

CDR3 nucleotides: TGTGCCAGCAGCTTAATGGACGATCAGCCCCAGCATTTT. It encodes CASSLMDDQPQHF. The genes are TRBV7-2 and TRBJ1-5, with unresolved D. Germline V gene data show CDR1 as SGHTA and CDR2 as FQGNSA. The CDR3 has 13 residues. Trimming left V 2 bases short and J 5 bases short, with 7 bases between.

This clonotype was observed a few times. The rearrangement joins TRBV20-1 to TRBJ2-7; TRBD2 matches at 11 bases. The V gene's germline CDR1 is DFQATT and CDR2 SNEGSKA (reference sequence). V shed 1 base and J 0 bases; nucleotides not matched to a gene: 5. This CDR3 region has 16 residues. The CDR3: CSARGLAGQSSYEQYF. The CDR3 DNA sequence: TGCAGTGCTAGAGGACTAGCGGGACAATCCTCCTACGAGCAGTACTTC.

This clonotype was counted a few times. The rearrangement uses TRBV20-1 and TRBJ2-2; perhaps TRBD1 as D (5 bases). The CDR3 contains 14 residues. The ends were cut back, 0 bases at V and 5 bases at J, with 10 bases in the middle. CDR1 is DFQATT and CDR2 is SNEGSKA in the germline V gene (reference sequence). The CDR3 region has the DNA TGCAGTGCTAGAGACATGCAGGGTACCGGGGAGCTGTTTTTT. It specifies CSARDMQGTGELFF.

This clonotype was seen only a few times. The chain joins TRBV10-3 to TRBJ2-3, with D possibly TRBD2 on 6 matching bases. Trimming cost V 3 bases and J 3 bases, with 19 bases left between them. This CDR3 spans 17 amino acids. Germline V gene data show CDR1 as ENHRY and CDR2 as SYGVKD. The CDR3 sequence is CAISERTGEKGTDTQYF. The CDR3 nucleotides are TGTGCCATCAGTGAACGAACGGGGGAGAAGGGGACAGATACGCAGTATTTT.

This clonotype occurred a few times. J is TRBJ1-5 and V is TRBV6-1, with no clear D. The germline V gene encodes CDR1 MNHNS and CDR2 SASEGT. V lost 7 bases and J 0 bases, leaving 10 bases between the germline ends. The CDR3 has 14 amino acids. The chain's CDR3 is CASTGPYSNQPQHF. In DNA, the CDR3 is TGTGCCAGCACCGGGCCTTATAGCAATCAGCCCCAGCATTTT.

This chain links TRBV4-3 with TRBJ1-1; D unclear. Germline values: CDR1 LGHNA, CDR2 YSLEER. This CDR3 contains 13 residues. The germline V and J ends were trimmed by 7 bases and 0 bases, with 9 bases remaining between them. The CDR3 loop reads CASNRGMNTEAFF. The CDR3 DNA reads TGCGCCAGCAACCGCGGGATGAACACTGAAGCTTTCTTT.

The V gene is TRBV7-2, the J gene TRBJ2-1; a possible D gene is TRBD1 (6 bases). Deletions cut 5 bases from V and 10 bases from J, with 12 bases between. Germline values: CDR1 SGHTA, CDR2 FQGNSA. This CDR3 is 12 amino acids long. The chain's CDR3 is CASSPSGDEQFF. The DNA for the CDR3 is TGTGCCAGCAGCCCCTCAGGGGACGAGCAGTTCTTC.

The table lists this clonotype with many counts. This chain links TRBV5-1 with TRBJ1-2; 7 positions match TRBD1. V shed 4 bases, J shed 7 bases, and the junction held 7 bases outside the gene matches. CDR3 length: 13 amino acids. Germline CDR1 and CDR2: SGHRS and YFSETQ. As DNA, the CDR3 is TGCGCCAGCAGCCGCCAGACAGGGACTGGCTACACCTTC. Residues: CASSRQTGTGYTF.

This clonotype was seen only a few times. V usage is TRBV5-1 and J usage is TRBJ2-5; TRBD2 might be the D (6 bases). Germline assignment: CDR1 SGHRS and CDR2 YFSETQ. The CDR3 length is 12 residues. V was trimmed by 6 bases and J by 4 bases, leaving 10 bases between them. CDR3 protein: CASNGGVETQYF. DNA of the CDR3: TGCGCCAGCAATGGAGGGGTAGAGACCCAGTACTTC.

This clonotype showed up many times. CDR3 in amino acids: CASSWGGQGNQPQHF. DNA for the CDR3: TGTGCCAGCAGTTGGGGTGGACAGGGAAATCAGCCCCAGCATTTT. The V call is TRBV12-3 or TRBV12-4, the J call TRBJ1-5, with 8 bases lining up with TRBD1. V shed 4 bases, J shed 4 bases, and the junction held 6 bases outside the gene matches. This CDR3 has 15 amino acids.

The gene calls are TRBV27 and TRBJ2-4; D is uncertain. Germline values: CDR1 MNHEY, CDR2 SMNVEV (reference sequence). The CDR3 consists of 14 residues. V shed 6 bases and J shed 1 base, with 10 bases lying between them. CDR3 nucleotide sequence: TGTGCCAGCAGGGTCCTCGGGGCCAAAAACATTCAGTACTTC. It specifies CASRVLGAKNIQYF.

The gene calls are TRBV7-3 and TRBJ1-1; D is undetermined. Trimming stripped 1 base from V and 4 bases from J, with 16 bases between. The CDR3 is 16 residues long. Germline V gives CDR1 SGHTA, CDR2 FQGTGA. The CDR3 DNA follows: TGTGCCAGCAGCTTAAATGCCGCGAAAATGGGCACTGAAGCTTTCTTT. Translated: CASSLNAAKMGTEAFF.

CDR3 residues: CASRSALPSRVQETQYF. CDR3 nucleotides: TGTGCCAGCAGATCAGCACTTCCAAGTAGGGTTCAAGAGACCCAGTACTTC. The rearrangement uses TRBV28 and TRBJ2-5; no definite D call. The germline V and J ends were trimmed by 6 bases and 2 bases, with 22 bases remaining between them. CDR3 length: 17 amino acids. Germline CDR1 reads MDHEN; CDR2 reads SYDVKM.

Only a few counts were recorded for this clonotype. The V and J genes are TRBV11-2 and TRBJ1-6, with D uncertain. The CDR3 consists of 14 residues. V was cut by 5 bases and J by 3 bases, with 8 bases left in between. Germline V gene lookup returns CDR1 SGHAT and CDR2 FQNNGV. CDR3 in amino acids: CASSTQLYNSPLHF. The CDR3 coding sequence is TGTGCCAGCAGCACACAGCTCTATAATTCACCCCTCCACTTT.